These 22 T cell receptor beta chains were all obtained from the same sample, sequenced in a study of blood T cell repertoires in COVID-19. Profiling relied on immunoSEQ multiplex PCR, and the TCRdb table lists in-frame clones only, not all of them. Of 24,000 or so clones listed, over 80% are singletons. Sequencing was performed on peripheral blood. These receptors originate from a human donor with active COVID-19. The donor label of this sample is uncertain.

This sequence joins TRBV28 and TRBJ2-7; D unclear. The CDR3 has 11 residues. Germline CDR1 and CDR2: MDHEN and SYDVKM. With 5 bases removed from V and 5 bases from J, the gap between germline ends came to 7 bases. CDR3 sequence (DNA): TGTGCCAGCAGTCCGTTCGACGAGCAGTACTTC. It codes for CASSPFDEQYF.

The chain employs TRBV6-6 and TRBJ2-3, with D perhaps matching TRBD1 (6 bases). V was shortened by 3 bases and J by 5 bases, with 15 bases between the two germline ends. The CDR3 runs 15 residues. The germline V gene has CDR1 MNHNY and CDR2 SVGAGI (reference sequence). The CDR3 DNA follows: TGTGCCAGCAGTTATGGACAGTCCACGGGAGATACGCAGTATTTT. Translation gives CASSYGQSTGDTQYF.

The chain combines TRBV7-3 with TRBJ1-1, with no clear D. V dropped 3 bases and J dropped 2 bases, with 7 bases sitting between them. Germline values: CDR1 SGHTA, CDR2 FQGTGA. The CDR3 is 13 amino acids. The CDR3 DNA follows: TGTGCCAGCAGCTTCGACATCAACACTGAAGCTTTCTTT. It codes for CASSFDINTEAFF.

The chain has TRBV7-2 and TRBJ2-7; the match to TRBD2 covers 7 bases. J gave up 0 bases and V 3 bases, and 5 bases lay outside the gene matches. Germline V gene sequence: CDR1 SGHTA, CDR2 FQGNSA. The CDR3 has 15 residues. The CDR3 coding sequence is TGTGCCAGCAGCTTTGCGGGACTAAGCTCCTACGAGCAGTACTTC. Amino acid sequence: CASSFAGLSSYEQYF.

The J gene is TRBJ2-7, the V gene TRBV5-4; 10 nucleotides align to TRBD1. Germline assignment: CDR1 SGHNT and CDR2 YYREEE (reference sequence). The CDR3 is 14 residues long. The trim removed 7 bases at V and 4 bases at J, leaving 8 bases unmatched. CDR3 sequence (DNA): TGTGCCAGCCGCATGACAGGGGGCCCATACGAGCAGTACTTC. It specifies CASRMTGGPYEQYF.

V and J are TRBV30 and TRBJ1-1; D is uncertain. V lost 5 bases, J lost 7 bases, and 17 bases lay in between. The CDR3 totals 13 residues. CDR1 and CDR2 from the germline V gene are GTSNPN and SVGIG (reference sequence). For the CDR3, the DNA is TGTGCCTGGGGAGTGCGAAACAGCCTTGAAGCTTTCTTT. The encoded protein is CAWGVRNSLEAFF.

This clone was observed once. V usage is TRBV12-5 and J usage is TRBJ2-1; TRBD1 matches at 7 bases. The CDR3 has 15 amino acids. The germline V gene encodes CDR1 LGHNT and CDR2 FRNRAP. V was pared by 7 bases and J by 3 bases, with 9 bases of the junction left unmatched. CDR3 sequence reads: CASVGEGALYNEQFF. In nucleotides, the CDR3 is TGTGCTAGTGTCGGTGAGGGGGCCCTCTACAATGAGCAGTTCTTC.

The J gene is TRBJ2-3, the V gene TRBV7-2, with 13 bases lining up with TRBD2. The V and J ends lost 4 bases and 0 bases, in that order; junction bases with no gene match: 4. The CDR3 extends over 17 amino acids. Germline lookup yields CDR1 SGHTA and CDR2 FQGNSA. The CDR3 protein is CASSSRTSGGSTDTQYF. The CDR3 nucleotides are TGTGCCAGCAGCTCACGGACTAGCGGGGGCAGCACAGATACGCAGTATTTT.

V is TRBV28 and J is TRBJ1-5; a possible D gene is TRBD1 (6 bases). Trimming took off 6 bases at V and 2 bases at J, with 11 bases between the two ends. Germline CDR1 reads MDHEN; CDR2 reads SYDVKM. The CDR3 runs to 14 residues. The CDR3 loop reads CASRVRQGNQPQHF. CDR3 DNA: TGTGCCAGCAGGGTACGACAGGGCAATCAGCCCCAGCATTTT.

The chain couples TRBV9 to TRBJ2-7, with D possibly matching TRBD2 (6 bases). In germline, CDR1 is SGDLS, CDR2 YYNGEE. This CDR3 has 15 amino acids. V lost 4 bases to trimming and J lost 0 bases, with 14 bases between them. CDR3 residues: CASSPRGGASYEQYF. CDR3 nucleotide sequence: TGTGCCAGCAGCCCCCGGGGCGGGGCCTCCTACGAGCAGTACTTC.

The chain carries TRBV5-1 and TRBJ1-3; no reliable D call. The CDR3 is 16 amino acids. Germline CDR1 SGHRS, CDR2 YFSETQ. Between the trimmed V and J ends, which lost 4 bases and 0 bases, there was a span of 14 bases. DNA for the CDR3: TGCGCCAGCAGCCCCTTGGCGGCCGACTCTGGAAACACCATATATTTT. It codes for CASSPLAADSGNTIYF.

The chain is built from TRBV2 and TRBJ2-7; maybe TRBD1 (5 bases). Germline V gene sequence: CDR1 SNHLY, CDR2 FYNNEI. With 6 bases removed from V and 6 bases from J, the gap between germline ends came to 9 bases. CDR3 length equals 11 residues. The CDR3 DNA reads as TGTGCCAGCAGACAGGAATCCGAGCAGTACTTC. As protein: CASRQESEQYF.

The rearrangement links TRBV9 to TRBJ2-7, with 12 bases that match TRBD1. CDR1 and CDR2 from the germline V gene are SGDLS and YYNGEE. Trimming at V came to 3 bases and at J to 7 bases, leaving 8 bases not matched to a gene. The CDR3 consists of 15 residues. CDR3 coding DNA: TGTGCCAGCAGCGAGGGGACAGGGGGCTGGAGGGAGCAGTACTTC. Its protein is CASSEGTGGWREQYF.

V gene TRBV5-1 combines with J gene TRBJ1-1; maybe TRBD1 (5 bases). The V end was cut by 3 bases, the J end by 6 bases, with 15 bases between. The germline V gene encodes CDR1 SGHRS and CDR2 YFSETQ. There are 14 residues in the CDR3. The CDR3 DNA is TGCGCCAGCAGCTCCTTCAGGGAATCGGCTGAAGCTTTCTTT. Amino acid sequence: CASSSFRESAEAFF.

This chain connects TRBV10-1 to TRBJ2-7; tentative D call: TRBD1 (6 bases). The CDR3 is 13 amino acids. V lost 5 bases to trimming and J lost 5 bases, with 13 bases between them. CDR1 and CDR2 from the germline V gene are WNHNN and SYGVQD (reference sequence). CDR3 nucleotide sequence: TGCGCCAGCAGTCAAGCACAGGGCCACGAGCAGTACTTC. Translating gives CASSQAQGHEQYF.

DNA for the CDR3: TGCGCCAGCAGCCAAGAGGCTCCTAGCGGGAGCCAAGAGACCCAGTACTTC. Residues: CASSQEAPSGSQETQYF. J is TRBJ2-5 and V is TRBV4-3; 10 bases map to TRBD2. The J segment lost 1 base and the V segment lost 0 bases, leaving 5 bases of the junction unmatched. The CDR3 runs 17 residues. Germline V lookup: CDR1 LGHNA, CDR2 YSLEER.

This clone appeared a few times. The V gene is TRBV18, the J gene TRBJ1-5; no definite D call. The germline V gene encodes CDR1 KGHSH and CDR2 LQKENI. CDR3 length equals 14 residues. Trimming removed 2 bases at V and 4 bases at J, with 9 bases between. The CDR3 DNA reads TGTGCCAGCTCACCAACTAAGGTTAATCAGCCCCAGCATTTT. Encoded protein: CASSPTKVNQPQHF.

The chain carries TRBV21-1 and TRBJ1-2; the table assigns TRBD1, which was not confirmed against the DNA. TRBV21-1 is a pseudogene locus. The CDR3 spans 18 residues. CDR3 region: CASSPLPGQGSPNYGYTF. CDR3 sequence (DNA): TGTGCCAGCAGCCCGCTCCCGGGACAGGGGTCCCCTAACTATGGCTACACCTTC.

The chain uses TRBV2 and TRBJ2-7; 8 nucleotides match TRBD2. Per germline, CDR1 SNHLY and CDR2 FYNNEI. There are 16 residues in the CDR3. Trimming cost V 4 bases and J 0 bases; bases outside gene matches: 8. This chain's CDR3 is CASSGRTSGPSYEQYF. The CDR3, as DNA: TGTGCCAGCAGTGGACGTACTAGCGGACCCTCCTACGAGCAGTACTTC. Full variable domain (remainder filled in from reference TRBV2 and TRBJ2-7): EPEVTQTPSHQVTQMGQEVILRCVPISNHLYFYWYRQILGQKVEFLVSFYNNEISEKSEIFDDQFSVERPDGSNFTLKIRSTKLEDSAMYFCASSGRTSGPSYEQYFGPGTRLTVT.

This chain joins TRBV18 and TRBJ1-3; no clear D gene. Germline V gene sequence: CDR1 KGHSH, CDR2 LQKENI. The CDR3 is 16 residues long. Trimming removed 3 bases from V and 1 base from J, with 13 bases in between. The CDR3 sequence: CASSPARGQSGNTIYF. In DNA, the CDR3 is TGTGCCAGCTCACCCGCCCGGGGTCAATCTGGAAACACCATATATTTT.

The gene calls are TRBV7-8 and TRBJ2-7, with TRBD2 as a possible D gene (6 bases). Deletions cut 0 bases from V and 6 bases from J, with 12 bases between. The CDR3 covers 14 residues. CDR1 is SGHVS and CDR2 is FQNEAQ in the germline V gene. The CDR3 reads CASSLAETSGEQYF. CDR3 in DNA: TGTGCCAGCAGCTTAGCAGAGACTAGTGGCGAGCAGTACTTC.

J is TRBJ2-3 and V is TRBV3-1 (or the pseudogene TRBV3-2); TRBD2 agrees at 9 bases. CDR1 is LGHDT, CDR2 YNNKEL, per germline (reference sequence). The V and J ends lost 0 bases and 2 bases, in that order; junction bases with no gene match: 3. The CDR3 runs 16 residues. CDR3 DNA: TGTGCCAGCAGCCAAGATAGCGGGGGAACCACAGATACGCAGTATTTT. Translated: CASSQDSGGTTDTQYF.